Below, 17 T cell receptor beta chains from the same sample are listed, as sequenced in a study of cytomegalovirus exposure and HLA in healthy donors. The PCR was carried out with 60 Vbeta primers and 13 Jbeta primers. Clones were sequenced by immunoSEQ multiplex PCR, and TCRdb holds only the in-frame ones, with some missing. Of roughly 200,000 clones in the sample, over 75% were seen once. The material sequenced was PBMCs. The receptors stem from a woman aged 50 to 65 in good health and CMV-seronegative.

The chain uses TRBV5-1 and TRBJ2-3, with 7 positions matching TRBD2. Germline-derived CDR1 and CDR2 are SGHRS and YFSETQ. Trimming cost V 4 bases and J 0 bases; bases outside gene matches: 5. The CDR3 totals 15 residues. CDR3 bases: TGCGCCAGCAGCATACTAGCGCCTAGCACAGATACGCAGTATTTT. It translates to CASSILAPSTDTQYF.

The chain has TRBV28 and TRBJ2-1, with TRBD1 as a possible D gene (6 bases). With 6 bases removed from V and 5 bases from J, the gap between germline ends came to 14 bases. Germline V lookup: CDR1 MDHEN, CDR2 SYDVKM. The CDR3 sequence is 14 residues long. The DNA of the CDR3 is TGTGCCAGCAGAGACCTCAGGGGTGACAATGAGCAGTTCTTC. Encoded protein: CASRDLRGDNEQFF.

The gene calls are TRBV15 and TRBJ2-3, with D possibly TRBD2 on 5 matching bases. Germline V gene sequence: CDR1 LNHNV, CDR2 YYDKDF (reference sequence). Trimming stripped 0 bases from V and 3 bases from J, with 10 bases between. This CDR3 region has 15 residues. The CDR3 spells CATSRDLLGTDTQYF. The DNA for the CDR3 is TGTGCCACCAGCAGAGATTTACTAGGAACAGATACGCAGTATTTT. Supplemented by reference TRBV15 and TRBJ2-3, the full variable domain reads DAMVIQNPRYQVTQFGKPVTLSCSQTLNHNVMYWYQQKSSQAPKLLFHYYDKDFNNEADTPDNFQSRRPNTSFCFLDIRSPGLGDTAMYLCATSRDLLGTDTQYFGPGTRLTVL.

The chain combines TRBV10-3 with TRBJ1-1; TRBD1 aligns across 7 bases. This CDR3 has 14 amino acids. The V and J ends lost 6 bases and 2 bases, in that order; junction bases with no gene match: 6. In germline, CDR1 is ENHRY, CDR2 SYGVKD. In DNA form, the CDR3 reads TGTGCCATCAGAGGAGGGGGCGGTAACACTGAAGCTTTCTTT. Its translation is CAIRGGGGNTEAFF.

The rearrangement uses TRBV2 and TRBJ2-1; TRBD2 matches at 10 bases. The CDR3 has 14 residues. Trimming at V came to 2 bases and at J to 5 bases, leaving 0 bases not matched to a gene. Germline V gene data show CDR1 as SNHLY and CDR2 as FYNNEI. Here the CDR3 DNA reads TGTGCCAGCAGTGAAACTAGCGGGAACAATGAGCAGTTCTTC. The encoded protein is CASSETSGNNEQFF.

The gene calls are TRBV7-9 and TRBJ2-1; the D gene is possibly TRBD1 (6 bases). This CDR3 is built from 17 residues. Trimming left V 3 bases short and J 7 bases short, with 22 bases between. The germline V gene has CDR1 SEHNR and CDR2 FQNEAQ (reference sequence). The CDR3 coding sequence is TGTGCCAGCAGCTTTTCATATGGGGACATTCCCAAAAATGAGCAGTTCTTC. It codes for CASSFSYGDIPKNEQFF.

To note about this clone: Distinct nucleotide sequences in the sample also encode this CDR3. The chain uses TRBV18 and TRBJ2-5; no reliable D call. The CDR3 is made up of 10 amino acids. Germline CDR1 is KGHSH and CDR2 is LQKENI. The ends were cut back, 6 bases at V and 3 bases at J, with 2 bases in the middle. The CDR3 here is CASSKETQYF. The CDR3 DNA is TGTGCCAGCTCCAAAGAGACCCAGTACTTC.

V and J are TRBV10-3 and TRBJ2-7; possibly TRBD1 for D (6 bases). The germline gives CDR1 ENHRY, CDR2 SYGVKD. The CDR3 sequence is 12 residues long. V was pared by 8 bases and J by 2 bases, with 10 bases between. The CDR3 reads CAIRTVAYEQYF. CDR3 DNA: TGTGCCATCCGGACAGTTGCCTACGAGCAGTACTTC.

This chain uses TRBV28 with TRBJ1-3; 7 nucleotides line up with TRBD1. CDR1 and CDR2 (germline): MDHEN, SYDVKM. V trimming: 7 bases; J trimming: 0 bases; junction bases outside the gene matches: 9. The CDR3 is 16 amino acids. CDR3 sequence reads: CASTPWDSYSGNTIYF. CDR3 DNA sequence: TGTGCCAGCACCCCCTGGGACAGCTACTCTGGAAACACCATATATTTT.

The gene calls are TRBV2 and TRBJ2-7; 10 nucleotides line up with TRBD2. Germline V gene sequence: CDR1 SNHLY, CDR2 FYNNEI. CDR3 size: 14 residues. The junction had 7 bases not matched to a gene; V was cut back by 7 bases and J by 4 bases. DNA for the CDR3: TGTGCCAGCACTCCGGGACTAGCGACTTACGAGCAGTACTTC. Its translation: CASTPGLATYEQYF.

The V gene is TRBV5-1, the J gene TRBJ2-1; weak D call: TRBD2 (6 bases). The germline V gene has CDR1 SGHRS and CDR2 YFSETQ. Trimming removed 0 bases at V and 5 bases at J, with 15 bases between. The CDR3 has 16 amino acids. CDR3 sequence reads: CASSLGVGGPHNEQFF. The CDR3, as DNA: TGCGCCAGCAGCTTGGGGGTGGGAGGTCCCCACAATGAGCAGTTCTTC.

The CDR3 region is CASRRDRGLSEQYF. The CDR3 DNA sequence: TGTGCCAGCAGGAGGGACAGGGGGCTCTCCGAGCAGTACTTC. V and J are TRBV27 and TRBJ2-7, with 12 bases matching TRBD1. Germline CDR1 and CDR2: MNHEY and SMNVEV (reference sequence). The CDR3 spans 14 residues. J gave up 6 bases and V 6 bases, and 6 bases lay outside the gene matches.

V is TRBV4-3 and J is TRBJ1-6; 10 nucleotides align to TRBD1. Looked up from germline, CDR1 is LGHNA and CDR2 is YSLEER. This CDR3 region has 16 residues. The V gene end was trimmed by 4 bases and the J gene end by 1 base; junction bases not matched to a gene: 1. The CDR3 is CASSPGQGSYNSPLHF. The DNA for the CDR3 is TGCGCCAGCAGCCCGGGACAGGGGTCCTATAATTCACCCCTCCACTTT.

The rearrangement uses TRBV27 and TRBJ2-7; TRBD2 agrees at 8 bases. The germline V gene has CDR1 MNHEY and CDR2 SMNVEV (reference sequence). Losses at the gene ends were 8 bases for V and 7 bases for J; bases not matched to a gene: 13. This CDR3 is 14 amino acids long. The CDR3 region is CASRGGRALYEQYF. Written as DNA, the CDR3 is TGTGCCAGCCGGGGGGGCAGGGCTCTGTATGAGCAGTACTTC.

This clone appeared a single time. This rearrangement joins TRBV27 to TRBJ2-7; TRBD1 matches 10 bases. Germline trimming cut 5 bases from V and 6 bases from J; bases unmatched to any gene: 10. Germline V gene sequence: CDR1 MNHEY, CDR2 SMNVEV (reference sequence). The CDR3 is made up of 15 amino acids. The CDR3 region is CASSPRQGAFGEQYF. The CDR3 coding sequence is TGTGCCAGCAGTCCGAGACAGGGGGCATTTGGCGAGCAGTACTTC.

This chain uses TRBV5-6 with TRBJ1-2, with a possible D match to TRBD1 (5 bases). The CDR3 covers 15 residues. CDR1 SGHDT and CDR2 YYEEEE come from the germline V gene. V shed 6 bases and J shed 1 base, with 16 bases lying between them. CDR3 DNA sequence: TGTGCCAGCAAGGGGCAGCCGGGGGGTAACTATGGCTACACCTTC. It specifies CASKGQPGGNYGYTF.

As for this clone: The same CDR3 is also encoded by other DNA sequences in this sample. The chain recombines TRBV28 with TRBJ1-6; TRBD1 matches at 9 bases. The germline gives CDR1 MDHEN, CDR2 SYDVKM. The CDR3 is 14 residues long. J lost 5 bases, V lost 7 bases, and 3 bases had no gene match. The chain's CDR3 is CASNGQGNNSPLHF. The CDR3 DNA reads TGTGCCAGCAACGGACAGGGGAATAATTCACCCCTCCACTTT.